These T cell receptor beta chains were read from a single sample in a study of T cell repertoires in cytomegalovirus infection. These receptors have no identified antigens. TCRdb passed the reads through MiXCR, listing each CDR3 protein once. The data hold about 700,000 distinct CDR3 sequences, with around 30% observed a single time. The specimen comprised cultured PBMCs, sampled from culture after CMV antigen stimulation. The receptors were gathered from a human donor in good health (CMV status not recorded). Some clones in this sample may be carry-over from other donors' samples. Each CDR3 is given without its conserved first and last residue. Fields, in order: V gene, J gene, clone size, CDR3 protein. Size values are once, few and many counts, or a class for expanded clones, and some rows have none.

V gene: TRBV12-3/TRBV12-4
J gene: TRBJ1-2
clone size: -
CDR3 protein: ASSLSPEIGYT

V gene: TRBV12-3/TRBV12-4
J gene: TRBJ2-2
clone size: -
CDR3 protein: ASEASGIYGELF

V gene: TRBV12-5
J gene: TRBJ2-1
clone size: -
CDR3 protein: ASGPGQGAYNEQF

V gene: TRBV20-1
J gene: TRBJ2-3
clone size: few
CDR3 protein: SATLAGRIDTQY

V gene: TRBV28
J gene: TRBJ2-5
clone size: few
CDR3 protein: ASSPPGIGETQY

V gene: TRBV7-8
J gene: TRBJ2-3
clone size: many
CDR3 protein: ASSPGYLADTQY

V gene: TRBV28
J gene: TRBJ2-7
clone size: few
CDR3 protein: ASRMTGTRTSGFTYEQY

V gene: TRBV6-2/TRBV6-3
J gene: TRBJ1-1
clone size: once
CDR3 protein: ASSTFGRLNTEAF

V gene: TRBV28
J gene: TRBJ2-1
clone size: few
CDR3 protein: ASSLPGRQASYNEQF

V gene: TRBV7-2
J gene: TRBJ2-2
clone size: many
CDR3 protein: ASSEQRSGELF

V gene: TRBV20-1
J gene: TRBJ1-2
clone size: -
CDR3 protein: SATLEVAEGYT

V gene: TRBV7-2
J gene: TRBJ2-2
clone size: many
CDR3 protein: ASSSHLPGAGGELF

V gene: TRBV4-3
J gene: TRBJ2-4
clone size: -
CDR3 protein: ASSQDGPPTGQSFENIQY

V gene: TRBV5-1
J gene: TRBJ2-1
clone size: -
CDR3 protein: ASSFGGGVREQF

V gene: TRBV6-2/TRBV6-3
J gene: TRBJ2-7
clone size: few
CDR3 protein: ASISSGDRIAAY

V gene: TRBV2
J gene: TRBJ1-5
clone size: -
CDR3 protein: ASSESVRLGPQH

V gene: TRBV7-9
J gene: TRBJ2-1
clone size: -
CDR3 protein: ASSLHTIAGEQF

V gene: TRBV5-1
J gene: TRBJ1-2
clone size: -
CDR3 protein: ASSLYWDSGYT

V gene: TRBV6-1
J gene: TRBJ1-5
clone size: -
CDR3 protein: ASSEYGPGRGNQPQH

V gene: TRBV19
J gene: TRBJ2-7
clone size: few
CDR3 protein: ASSPTARTGSYEQY

V gene: TRBV20-1
J gene: TRBJ2-2
clone size: -
CDR3 protein: SARVLARTGELF

V gene: TRBV7-8
J gene: TRBJ2-3
clone size: many
CDR3 protein: ASSRITSGPAEDTQY

V gene: TRBV19
J gene: TRBJ2-7
clone size: -
CDR3 protein: ASSGGVGYEQY

V gene: TRBV5-5
J gene: TRBJ2-7
clone size: -
CDR3 protein: ASSPEGSVNPYEQY

V gene: TRBV7-8
J gene: TRBJ2-2
clone size: few
CDR3 protein: ASSSDRGSDTGELF

V gene: TRBV28
J gene: TRBJ2-3
clone size: -
CDR3 protein: ASSPTGRGAGTDTQY

V gene: TRBV7-8
J gene: TRBJ2-7
clone size: few
CDR3 protein: ASSRTGMEVYEQY

V gene: TRBV19
J gene: TRBJ2-5
clone size: -
CDR3 protein: ASSPTAASGEEETQY

V gene: TRBV6-1
J gene: TRBJ2-3
clone size: -
CDR3 protein: ASRSGRLSTDTQY

V gene: TRBV5-4
J gene: TRBJ1-2
clone size: few
CDR3 protein: ASSLGRDKIYGYT

V gene: TRBV6-5
J gene: TRBJ2-5
clone size: few
CDR3 protein: ASSLGQGGTQY

V gene: TRBV28
J gene: TRBJ2-2
clone size: -
CDR3 protein: ASSSPNRVRGELF

V gene: TRBV12-3/TRBV12-4
J gene: TRBJ1-1
clone size: many
CDR3 protein: ASGGGFEAF

V gene: TRBV7-2
J gene: TRBJ2-7
clone size: many
CDR3 protein: ASSRDRGYEQY

V gene: TRBV4-3
J gene: TRBJ2-3
clone size: -
CDR3 protein: ASSTHIPDTQY